The clone carrying this TCR beta chain was recorded a few times. A TCRbeta library incorporating unique molecular identifiers was prepared. TCRdb used MiXCR to reprocess the PCR reads, holding one entry per CDR3 protein. The sample includes about 270,000 distinct CDR3 sequences, more than 9% of them seen just once. This specimen comes from a study of T-cell reconstitution after alpha-beta-depleted transplantation in children. The CDR3 extends over 12 amino acids. The V and J ends lost 0 bases and 4 bases respectively, with 1 base between them. Germline assignment: CDR1 ENHRY and CDR2 SYGVKD. This sequence joins TRBV10-3 and TRBJ1-5; no firm D call. This material consisted of PBMCs from the stem cell graft donor, taken from the stem cell graft. The sequence came from a human donor who donated a stem cell graft to a child with SCID. The CDR3 DNA sequence: TGTGCCATCAGTGAGTCAAATCAGCCCCAGCATTTT. This sequence encodes CAISESNQPQHF.